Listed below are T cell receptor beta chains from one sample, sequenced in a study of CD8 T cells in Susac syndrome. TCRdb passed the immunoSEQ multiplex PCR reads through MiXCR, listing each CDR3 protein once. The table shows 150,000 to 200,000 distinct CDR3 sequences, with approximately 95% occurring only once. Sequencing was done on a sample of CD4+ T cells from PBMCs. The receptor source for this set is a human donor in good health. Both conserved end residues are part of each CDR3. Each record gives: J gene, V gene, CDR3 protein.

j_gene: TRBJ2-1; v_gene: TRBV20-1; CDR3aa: CSATGAAGAFWRRNEQFF
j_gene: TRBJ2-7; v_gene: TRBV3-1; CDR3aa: CASSPGWQPSEQYF
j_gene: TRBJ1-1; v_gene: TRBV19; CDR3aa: CASFFSSQNTEAFF
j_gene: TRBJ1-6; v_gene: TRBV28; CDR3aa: CATSGTTLHF
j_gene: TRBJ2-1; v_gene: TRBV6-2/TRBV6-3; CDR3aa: CASRRAPLAHNEQFF
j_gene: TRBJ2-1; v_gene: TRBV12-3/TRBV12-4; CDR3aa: CASTRDWVYNEQFF
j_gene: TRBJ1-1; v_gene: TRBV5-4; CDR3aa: CASSLARSARGGTEAFF
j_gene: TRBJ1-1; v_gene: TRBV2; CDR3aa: CASRNWDRGHTEAFF
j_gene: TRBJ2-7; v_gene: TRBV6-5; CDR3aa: CASSYSISGATYEQYF
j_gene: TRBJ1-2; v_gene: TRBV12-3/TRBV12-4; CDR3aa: CASSRGGLNGYTF
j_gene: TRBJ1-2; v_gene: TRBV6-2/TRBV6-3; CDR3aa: CASSYPRGYTF
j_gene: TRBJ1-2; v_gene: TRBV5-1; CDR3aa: CATKSTAANYGYTF
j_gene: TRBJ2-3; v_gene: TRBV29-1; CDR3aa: CSVEVFNLAGGSRYTQYF
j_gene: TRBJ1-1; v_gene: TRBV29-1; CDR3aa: CSVAVGITEAFF
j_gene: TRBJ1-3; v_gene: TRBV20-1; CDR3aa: CSARAGNTIYF
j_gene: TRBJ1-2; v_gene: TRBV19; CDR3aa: CASSGQGAHSGYTF
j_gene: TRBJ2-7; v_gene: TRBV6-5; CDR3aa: CASSYNGQGGYEQYF
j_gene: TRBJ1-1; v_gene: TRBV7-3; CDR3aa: CASSLGRGFSSATEAFF
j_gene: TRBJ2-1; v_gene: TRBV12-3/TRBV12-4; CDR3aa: CASSLALGGGEQFF
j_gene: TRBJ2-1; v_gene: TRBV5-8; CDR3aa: CASSEGTLHSYNEQFF
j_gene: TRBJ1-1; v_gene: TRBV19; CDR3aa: CASSMWIGDTEAFF
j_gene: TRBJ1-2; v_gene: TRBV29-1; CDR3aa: CSVEGDPFGYTF
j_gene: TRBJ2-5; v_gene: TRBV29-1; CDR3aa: CSVRDFDQGHETQYF
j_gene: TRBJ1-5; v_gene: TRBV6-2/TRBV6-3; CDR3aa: CANKGQGHSNQPQHF
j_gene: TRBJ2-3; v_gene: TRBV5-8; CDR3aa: CASSLAVGGRSLRDTQYF
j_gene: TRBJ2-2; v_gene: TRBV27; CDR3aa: CASRANWHSETGELFF
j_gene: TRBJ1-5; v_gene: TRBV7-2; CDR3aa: CASSSLLRGQPQHF
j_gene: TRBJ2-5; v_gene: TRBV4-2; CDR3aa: CASSSGLAGALQETQYF